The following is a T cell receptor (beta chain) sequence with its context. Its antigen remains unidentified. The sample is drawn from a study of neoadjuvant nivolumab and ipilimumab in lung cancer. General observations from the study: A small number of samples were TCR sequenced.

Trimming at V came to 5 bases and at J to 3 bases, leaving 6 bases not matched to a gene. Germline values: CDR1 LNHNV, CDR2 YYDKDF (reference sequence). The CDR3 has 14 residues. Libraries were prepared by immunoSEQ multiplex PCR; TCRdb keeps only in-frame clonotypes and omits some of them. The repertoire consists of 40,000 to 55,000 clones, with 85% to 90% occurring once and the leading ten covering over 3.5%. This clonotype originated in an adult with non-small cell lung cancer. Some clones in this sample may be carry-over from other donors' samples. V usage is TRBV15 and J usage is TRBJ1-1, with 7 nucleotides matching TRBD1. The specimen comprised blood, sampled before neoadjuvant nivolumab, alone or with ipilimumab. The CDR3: CATSVGGGYTEAFF. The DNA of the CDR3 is TGTGCCACCAGCGTAGGGGGCGGGTACACTGAAGCTTTCTTT.